The clone carrying this TCR beta chain has a single count. Germline V gene sequence: CDR1 LNHNV, CDR2 YYDKDF (reference sequence). This CDR3 region has 12 residues. The V end lost 1 base, the J end lost 4 bases, and 1 base lay between the germline ends. This specimen belongs to a study of brain T cells in children with intractable seizures. Sequencing was limited to surgery cases with top T cell transcript signatures in brain tissue. The repertoire was sequenced with immunoSEQ multiplex PCR; TCRdb's copy has only in-frame clones and lacks some. In the table there are roughly 120,000 clones, 94% of which are singletons.

Here the sequenced sample was peripheral blood, taken at surgery. The clonotype comes from a boy in the first two years of life with hemimegalencephaly and intractable seizures. The chain recombines TRBV15 with TRBJ1-4; D remains unclear. CDR3 DNA sequence: TGTGCCACCAGCAGAGTTAATGAAAAACTGTTTTTT. It encodes CATSRVNEKLFF.